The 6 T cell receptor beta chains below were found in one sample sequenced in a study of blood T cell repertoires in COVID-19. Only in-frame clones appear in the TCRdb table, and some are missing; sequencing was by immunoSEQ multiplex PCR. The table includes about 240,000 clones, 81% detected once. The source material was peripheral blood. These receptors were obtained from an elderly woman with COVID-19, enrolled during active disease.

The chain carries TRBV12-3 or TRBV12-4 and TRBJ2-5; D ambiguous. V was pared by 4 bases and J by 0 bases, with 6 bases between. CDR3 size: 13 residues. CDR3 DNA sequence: TGTGCCAGCAGTTCCCTGTACCAAGAGACCCAGTACTTC. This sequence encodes CASSSLYQETQYF.

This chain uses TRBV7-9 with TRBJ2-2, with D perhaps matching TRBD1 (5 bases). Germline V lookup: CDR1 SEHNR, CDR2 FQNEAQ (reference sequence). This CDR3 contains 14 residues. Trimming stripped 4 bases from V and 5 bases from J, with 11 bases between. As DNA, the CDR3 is TGTGCCAGCAGCTCCACAGGAGCGACCGGGGAGCTGTTTTTT. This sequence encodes CASSSTGATGELFF.

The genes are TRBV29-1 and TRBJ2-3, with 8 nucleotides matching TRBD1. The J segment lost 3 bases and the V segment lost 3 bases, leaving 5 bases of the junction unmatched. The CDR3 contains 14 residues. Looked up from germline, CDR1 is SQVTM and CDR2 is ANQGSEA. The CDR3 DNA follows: TGCAGCGTTGATTCGGACAGGGAGACAGATACGCAGTATTTT. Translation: CSVDSDRETDTQYF.

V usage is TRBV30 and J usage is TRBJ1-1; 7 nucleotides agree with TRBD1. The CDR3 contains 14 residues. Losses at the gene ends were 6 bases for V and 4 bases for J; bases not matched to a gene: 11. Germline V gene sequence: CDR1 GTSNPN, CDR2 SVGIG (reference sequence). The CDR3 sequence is CACSQASGGTEAFF. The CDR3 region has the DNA TGTGCCTGCAGCCAAGCATCAGGGGGCACTGAAGCTTTCTTT.

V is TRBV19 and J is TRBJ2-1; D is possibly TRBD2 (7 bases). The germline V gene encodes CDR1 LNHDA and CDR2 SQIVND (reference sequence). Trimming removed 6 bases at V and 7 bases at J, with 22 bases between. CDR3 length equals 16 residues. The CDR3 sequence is CASRNAVFGGANEQFF. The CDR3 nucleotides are TGTGCCAGTAGGAACGCGGTGTTTGGGGGGGCTAATGAGCAGTTCTTC.

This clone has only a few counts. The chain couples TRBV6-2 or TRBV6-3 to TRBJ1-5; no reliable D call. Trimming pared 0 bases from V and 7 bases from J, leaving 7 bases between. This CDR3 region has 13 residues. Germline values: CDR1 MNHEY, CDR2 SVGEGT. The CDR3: CASSYSRVQPQHF. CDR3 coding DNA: TGTGCCAGCAGTTACTCAAGAGTGCAGCCCCAGCATTTT.